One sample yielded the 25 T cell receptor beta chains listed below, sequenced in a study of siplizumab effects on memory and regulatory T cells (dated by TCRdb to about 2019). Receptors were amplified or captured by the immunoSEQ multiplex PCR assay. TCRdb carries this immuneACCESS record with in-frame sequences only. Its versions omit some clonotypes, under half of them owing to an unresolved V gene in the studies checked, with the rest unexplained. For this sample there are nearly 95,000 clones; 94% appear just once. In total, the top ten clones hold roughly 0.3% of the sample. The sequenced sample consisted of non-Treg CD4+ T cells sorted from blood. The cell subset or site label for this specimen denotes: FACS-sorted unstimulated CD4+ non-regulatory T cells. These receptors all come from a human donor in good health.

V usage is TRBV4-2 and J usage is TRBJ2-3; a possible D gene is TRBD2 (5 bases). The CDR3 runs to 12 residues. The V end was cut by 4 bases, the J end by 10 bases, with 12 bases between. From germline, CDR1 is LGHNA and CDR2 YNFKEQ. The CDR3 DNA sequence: TGTGCCAGCAGCCCCACTAGTGATTCGCAGTATTTT. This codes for CASSPTSDSQYF.

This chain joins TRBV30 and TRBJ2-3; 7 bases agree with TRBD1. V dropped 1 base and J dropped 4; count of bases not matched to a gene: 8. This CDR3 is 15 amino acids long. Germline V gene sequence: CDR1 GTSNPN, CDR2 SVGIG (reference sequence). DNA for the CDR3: TGTGCCTGGAGTGCGGGACAGTACCGGTCAGATACGCAGTATTTT. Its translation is CAWSAGQYRSDTQYF.

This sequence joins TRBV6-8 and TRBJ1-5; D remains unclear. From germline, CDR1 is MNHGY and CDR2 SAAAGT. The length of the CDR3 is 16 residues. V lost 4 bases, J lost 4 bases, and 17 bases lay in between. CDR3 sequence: CASSSYLGLSNQPQHF. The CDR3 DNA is TGTGCCAGCAGTTCCTACCTAGGGTTATCTAATCAGCCCCAGCATTTT.

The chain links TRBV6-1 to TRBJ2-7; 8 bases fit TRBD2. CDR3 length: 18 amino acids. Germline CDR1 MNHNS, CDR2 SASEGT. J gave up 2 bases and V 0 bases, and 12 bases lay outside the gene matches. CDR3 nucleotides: TGTGCCAGCAGTGAAGCGATAGGCGGGGGGCTTCACCCCTACGAGCAGTACTTC. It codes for CASSEAIGGGLHPYEQYF.

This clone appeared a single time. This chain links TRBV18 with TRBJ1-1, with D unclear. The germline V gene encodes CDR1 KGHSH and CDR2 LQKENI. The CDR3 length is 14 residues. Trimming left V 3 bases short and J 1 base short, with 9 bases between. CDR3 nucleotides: TGTGCCAGCTCACCTGGGCGGCAGAACACTGAAGCTTTCTTT. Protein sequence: CASSPGRQNTEAFF.

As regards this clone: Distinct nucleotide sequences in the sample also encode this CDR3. This CDR3 is CSVAENSNQPQHF. The CDR3 region has the DNA TGCAGCGTTGCAGAGAATAGCAATCAGCCCCAGCATTTT. This sequence joins TRBV29-1 and TRBJ1-5, with D unresolved. This CDR3 contains 13 residues. The ends were cut back, 4 bases at V and 0 bases at J, with 7 bases in the middle. The germline CDR1 and CDR2 sequences are SQVTM and ANQGSEA.

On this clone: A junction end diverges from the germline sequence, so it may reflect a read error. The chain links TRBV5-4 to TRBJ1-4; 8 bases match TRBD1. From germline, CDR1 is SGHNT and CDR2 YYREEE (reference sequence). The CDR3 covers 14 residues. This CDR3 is CASSNRDRSQPLLF. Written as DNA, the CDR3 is TGTGCCAGCAGCAACCGGGACAGGAGCCAACCCCTGCTCTTT.

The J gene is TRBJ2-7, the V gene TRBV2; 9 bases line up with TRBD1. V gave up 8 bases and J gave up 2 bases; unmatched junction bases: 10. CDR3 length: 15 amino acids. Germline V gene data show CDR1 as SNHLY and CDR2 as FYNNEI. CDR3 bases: TGTGCCAGCGGCACCCCCGGGACAGGGACCTACGAGCAGTACTTC. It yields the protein CASGTPGTGTYEQYF.

The CDR3 spells CASSLDAGPNTDTQYF. Here the CDR3 DNA reads TGTGCCAGCAGCTTAGATGCGGGTCCGAACACAGATACGCAGTATTTT. The rearrangement uses TRBV7-6 and TRBJ2-3; weak D call: TRBD2 (5 bases). CDR3 length: 16 residues. The ends were cut back, 1 base at V and 2 bases at J, with 13 bases in the middle. Germline V gene data show CDR1 as SGHVS and CDR2 as FNYEAQ.

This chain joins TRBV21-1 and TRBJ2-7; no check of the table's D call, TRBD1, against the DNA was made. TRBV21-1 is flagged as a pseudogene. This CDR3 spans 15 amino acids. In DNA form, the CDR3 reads TGTGCCAGCAGCAAAAAGACACATAACAACTACGAGCAGTACTTC. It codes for CASSKKTHNNYEQYF.

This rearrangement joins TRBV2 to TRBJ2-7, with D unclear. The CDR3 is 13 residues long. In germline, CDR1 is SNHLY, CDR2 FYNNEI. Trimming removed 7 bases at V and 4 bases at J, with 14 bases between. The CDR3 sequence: CASTSTGPYEQYF. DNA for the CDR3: TGTGCCAGCACCTCAACGGGCCCATACGAGCAGTACTTC. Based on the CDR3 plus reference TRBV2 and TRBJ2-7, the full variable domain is EPEVTQTPSHQVTQMGQEVILRCVPISNHLYFYWYRQILGQKVEFLVSFYNNEISEKSEIFDDQFSVERPDGSNFTLKIRSTKLEDSAMYFCASTSTGPYEQYFGPGTRLTVT.

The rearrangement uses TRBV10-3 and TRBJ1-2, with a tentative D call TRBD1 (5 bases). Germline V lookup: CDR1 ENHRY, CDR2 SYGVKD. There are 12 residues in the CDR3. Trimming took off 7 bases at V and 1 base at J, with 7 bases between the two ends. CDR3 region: CAIMTDNYGYTF. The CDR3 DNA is TGTGCCATCATGACAGATAACTATGGCTACACCTTC.

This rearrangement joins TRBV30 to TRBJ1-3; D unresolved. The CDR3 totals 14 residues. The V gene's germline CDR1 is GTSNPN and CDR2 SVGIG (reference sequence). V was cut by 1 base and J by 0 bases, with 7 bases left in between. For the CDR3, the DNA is TGTGCCTGGAGTGGTGAACACTCTGGAAACACCATATATTTT. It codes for CAWSGEHSGNTIYF.

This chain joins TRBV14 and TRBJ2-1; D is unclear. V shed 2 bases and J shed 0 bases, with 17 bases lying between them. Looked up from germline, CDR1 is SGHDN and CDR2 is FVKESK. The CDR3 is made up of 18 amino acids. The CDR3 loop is CASSQPPEAETSYNEQFF. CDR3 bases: TGTGCCAGCAGCCAACCACCTGAGGCGGAGACCTCCTACAATGAGCAGTTCTTC.

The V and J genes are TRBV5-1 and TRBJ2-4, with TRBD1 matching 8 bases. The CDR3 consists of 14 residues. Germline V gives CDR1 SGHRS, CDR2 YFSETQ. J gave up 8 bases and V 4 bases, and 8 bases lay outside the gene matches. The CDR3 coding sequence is TGCGCCAGCAGCCCGGGACAGGCTAAGGACATTCAGTACTTC. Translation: CASSPGQAKDIQYF.

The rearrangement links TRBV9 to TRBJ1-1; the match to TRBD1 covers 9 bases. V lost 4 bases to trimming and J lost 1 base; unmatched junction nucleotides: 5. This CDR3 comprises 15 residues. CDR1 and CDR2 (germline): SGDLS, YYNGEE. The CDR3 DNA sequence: TGTGCCAGCAGCCTAGGACAGGGGTCGAACACTGAAGCTTTCTTT. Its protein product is CASSLGQGSNTEAFF.

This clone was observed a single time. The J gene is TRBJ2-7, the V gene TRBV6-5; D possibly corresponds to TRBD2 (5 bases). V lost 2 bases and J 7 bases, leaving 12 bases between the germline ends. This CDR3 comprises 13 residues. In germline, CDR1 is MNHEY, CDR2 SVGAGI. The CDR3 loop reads CASSYVRDTEQYF. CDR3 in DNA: TGTGCCAGCAGTTACGTCCGGGATACGGAGCAGTACTTC.

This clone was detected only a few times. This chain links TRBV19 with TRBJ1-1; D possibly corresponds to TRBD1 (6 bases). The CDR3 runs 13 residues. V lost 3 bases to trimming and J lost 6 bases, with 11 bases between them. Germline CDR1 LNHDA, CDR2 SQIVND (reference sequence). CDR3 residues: CASSIVQGSEAFF. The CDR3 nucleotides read TGTGCCAGTAGTATCGTACAGGGTTCTGAAGCTTTCTTT.

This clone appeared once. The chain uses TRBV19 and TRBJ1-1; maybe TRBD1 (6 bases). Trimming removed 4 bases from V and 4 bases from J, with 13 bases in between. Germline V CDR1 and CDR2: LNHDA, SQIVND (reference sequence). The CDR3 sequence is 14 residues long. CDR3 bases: TGTGCCAGTAGTACGCCCCCAGGGGCCACTGAAGCTTTCTTT. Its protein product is CASSTPPGATEAFF.

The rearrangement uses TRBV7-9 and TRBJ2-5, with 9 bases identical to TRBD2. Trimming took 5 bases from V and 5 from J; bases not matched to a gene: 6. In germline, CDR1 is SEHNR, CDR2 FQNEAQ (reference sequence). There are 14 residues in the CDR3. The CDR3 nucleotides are TGTGCCAGCAGCCCGAGCGGGGGGAGGGAGACCCAGTACTTC. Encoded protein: CASSPSGGRETQYF.

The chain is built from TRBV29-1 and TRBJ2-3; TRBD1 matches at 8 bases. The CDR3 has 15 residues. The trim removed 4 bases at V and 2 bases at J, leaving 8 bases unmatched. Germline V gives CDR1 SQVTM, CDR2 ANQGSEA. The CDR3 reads CSVGSRTGTTDTQYF. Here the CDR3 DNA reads TGCAGCGTTGGGTCGAGGACAGGGACCACAGATACGCAGTATTTT.

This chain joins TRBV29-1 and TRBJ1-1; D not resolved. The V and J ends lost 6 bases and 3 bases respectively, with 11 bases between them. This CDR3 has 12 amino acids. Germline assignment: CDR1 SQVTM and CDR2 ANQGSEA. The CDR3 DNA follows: TGCAGCGTGCAATGGGATTACACTGAAGCTTTCTTT. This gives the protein CSVQWDYTEAFF.

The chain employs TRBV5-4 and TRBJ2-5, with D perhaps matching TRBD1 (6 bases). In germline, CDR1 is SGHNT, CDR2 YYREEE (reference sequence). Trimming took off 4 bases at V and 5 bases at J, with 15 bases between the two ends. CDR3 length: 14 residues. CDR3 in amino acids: CASSPDRLRETQYF. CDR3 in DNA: TGTGCCAGCAGCCCCGACAGGCTGAGGGAGACCCAGTACTTC.

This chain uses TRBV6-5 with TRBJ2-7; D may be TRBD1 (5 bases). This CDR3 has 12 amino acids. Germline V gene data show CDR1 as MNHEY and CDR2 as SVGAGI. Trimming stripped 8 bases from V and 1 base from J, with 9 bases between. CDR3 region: CASADNSYEQYF. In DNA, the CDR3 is TGTGCCAGCGCGGACAATTCCTACGAGCAGTACTTC.

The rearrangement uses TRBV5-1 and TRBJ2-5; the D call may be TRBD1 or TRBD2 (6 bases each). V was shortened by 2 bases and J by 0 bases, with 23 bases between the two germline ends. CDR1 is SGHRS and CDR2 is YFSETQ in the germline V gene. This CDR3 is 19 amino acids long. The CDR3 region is CASSLIFGGAGRYQETQYF. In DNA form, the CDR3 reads TGCGCCAGCAGCTTAATCTTCGGGGGCGCGGGGCGGTACCAAGAGACCCAGTACTTC.